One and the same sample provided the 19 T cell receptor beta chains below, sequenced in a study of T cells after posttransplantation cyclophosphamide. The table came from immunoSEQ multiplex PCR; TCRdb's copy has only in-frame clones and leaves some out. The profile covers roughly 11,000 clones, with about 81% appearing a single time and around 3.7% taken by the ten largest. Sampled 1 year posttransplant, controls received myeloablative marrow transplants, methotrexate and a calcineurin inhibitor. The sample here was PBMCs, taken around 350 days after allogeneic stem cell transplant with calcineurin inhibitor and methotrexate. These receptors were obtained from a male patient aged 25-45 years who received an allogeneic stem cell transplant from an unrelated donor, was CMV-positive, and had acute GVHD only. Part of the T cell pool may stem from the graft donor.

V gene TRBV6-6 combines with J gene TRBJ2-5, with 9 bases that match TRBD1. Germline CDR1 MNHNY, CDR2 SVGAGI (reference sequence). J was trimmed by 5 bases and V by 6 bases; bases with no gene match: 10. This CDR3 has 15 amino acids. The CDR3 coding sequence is TGTGCCAGCAGGGAGCAGGGACAGGGTATGGAGACCCAGTACTTC. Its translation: CASREQGQGMETQYF.

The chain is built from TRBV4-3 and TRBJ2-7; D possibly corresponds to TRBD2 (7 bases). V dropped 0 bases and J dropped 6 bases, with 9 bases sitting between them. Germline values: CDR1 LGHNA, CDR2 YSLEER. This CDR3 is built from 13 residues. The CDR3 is CASSQDGGAEQYF. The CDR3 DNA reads TGCGCCAGCAGCCAAGATGGGGGGGCCGAGCAGTACTTC.

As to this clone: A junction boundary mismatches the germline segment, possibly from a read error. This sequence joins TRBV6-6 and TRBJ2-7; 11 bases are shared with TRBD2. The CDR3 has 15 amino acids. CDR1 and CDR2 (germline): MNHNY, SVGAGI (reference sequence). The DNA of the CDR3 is TGTGCCAGCAGTAACTCACTAGCGGGGGCCCACGAGCAGTACTTC. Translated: CASSNSLAGAHEQYF.

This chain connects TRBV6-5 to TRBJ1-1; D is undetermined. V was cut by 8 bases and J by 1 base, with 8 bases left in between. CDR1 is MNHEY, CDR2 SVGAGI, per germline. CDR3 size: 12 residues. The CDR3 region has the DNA TGTGCCAGCCATCGGTCGAACACTGAAGCTTTCTTT. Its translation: CASHRSNTEAFF.

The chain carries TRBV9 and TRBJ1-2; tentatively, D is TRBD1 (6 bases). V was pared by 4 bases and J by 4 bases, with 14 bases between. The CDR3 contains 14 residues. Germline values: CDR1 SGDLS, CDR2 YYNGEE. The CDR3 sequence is CASSQLGGAYGYTF. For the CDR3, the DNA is TGTGCCAGCAGCCAGCTTGGGGGCGCCTATGGCTACACCTTC.

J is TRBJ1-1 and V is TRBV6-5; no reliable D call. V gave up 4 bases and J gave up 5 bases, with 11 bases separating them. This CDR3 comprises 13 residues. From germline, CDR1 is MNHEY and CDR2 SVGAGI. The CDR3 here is CASSSGGRTEAFF. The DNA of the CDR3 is TGTGCCAGCAGTTCAGGAGGGAGAACTGAAGCTTTCTTT.

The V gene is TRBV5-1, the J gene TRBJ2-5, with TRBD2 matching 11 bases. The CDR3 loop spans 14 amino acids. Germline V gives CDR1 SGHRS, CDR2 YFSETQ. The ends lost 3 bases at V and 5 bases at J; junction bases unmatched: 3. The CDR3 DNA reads TGCGCCAGCAGCTCGACTAGCGGGATTGAGACCCAGTACTTC. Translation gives CASSSTSGIETQYF.

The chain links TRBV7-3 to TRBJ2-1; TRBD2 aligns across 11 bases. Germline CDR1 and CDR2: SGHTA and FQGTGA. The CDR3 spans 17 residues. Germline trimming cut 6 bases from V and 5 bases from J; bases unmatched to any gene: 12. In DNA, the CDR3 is TGTGCCAGCAGAGAAAGACCCGGGACTAGCGGAAACAATGAGCAGTTCTTC. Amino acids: CASRERPGTSGNNEQFF.

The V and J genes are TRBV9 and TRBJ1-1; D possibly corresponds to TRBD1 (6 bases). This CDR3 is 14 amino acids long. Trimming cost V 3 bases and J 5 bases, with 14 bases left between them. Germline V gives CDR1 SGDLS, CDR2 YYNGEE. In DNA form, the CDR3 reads TGTGCCAGCAGCGCAACAGGGCGAGGGACTGAAGCTTTCTTT. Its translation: CASSATGRGTEAFF.

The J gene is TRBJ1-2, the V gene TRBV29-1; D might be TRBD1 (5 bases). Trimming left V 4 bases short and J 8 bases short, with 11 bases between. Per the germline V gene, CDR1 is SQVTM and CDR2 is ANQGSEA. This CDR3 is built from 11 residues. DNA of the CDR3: TGCAGCGTTGGGGATGGGGGGGGCTACACCTTC. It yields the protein CSVGDGGGYTF.

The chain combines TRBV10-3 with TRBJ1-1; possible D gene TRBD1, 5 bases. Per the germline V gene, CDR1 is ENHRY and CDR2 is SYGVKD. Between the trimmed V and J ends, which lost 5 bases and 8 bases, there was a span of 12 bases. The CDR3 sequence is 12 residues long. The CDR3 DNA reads TGTGCCATCAGTCGAGCGGGGCTAGAAGCTTTCTTT. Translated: CAISRAGLEAFF.

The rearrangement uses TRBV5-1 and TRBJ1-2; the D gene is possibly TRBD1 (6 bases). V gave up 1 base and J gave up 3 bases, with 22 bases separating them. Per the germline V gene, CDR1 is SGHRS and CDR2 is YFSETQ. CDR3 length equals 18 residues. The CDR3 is CASSLLFLGASTDYGYTF. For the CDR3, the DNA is TGCGCCAGCAGCTTGTTATTTTTGGGGGCCTCAACCGACTATGGCTACACCTTC.

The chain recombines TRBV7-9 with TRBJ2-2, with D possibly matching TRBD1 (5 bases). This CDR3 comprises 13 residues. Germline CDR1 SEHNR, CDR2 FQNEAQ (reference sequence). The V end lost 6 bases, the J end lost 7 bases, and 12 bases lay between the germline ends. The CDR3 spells CASSLQGSGELFF. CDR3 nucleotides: TGTGCCAGCAGTCTTCAGGGAAGCGGGGAGCTGTTTTTT.

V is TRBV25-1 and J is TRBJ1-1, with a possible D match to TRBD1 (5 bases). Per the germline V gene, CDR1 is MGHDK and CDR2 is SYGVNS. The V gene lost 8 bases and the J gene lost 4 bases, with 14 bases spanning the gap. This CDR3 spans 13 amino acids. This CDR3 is CASGAPGGTEAFF. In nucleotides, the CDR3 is TGTGCCAGCGGCGCCCCGGGGGGCACTGAAGCTTTCTTT.

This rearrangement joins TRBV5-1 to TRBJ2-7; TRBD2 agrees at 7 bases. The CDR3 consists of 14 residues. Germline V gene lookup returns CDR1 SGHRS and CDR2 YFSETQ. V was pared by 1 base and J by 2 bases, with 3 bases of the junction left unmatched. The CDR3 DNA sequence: TGCGCCAGCAGCTTGAACGGGGGGACCTACGAGCAGTACTTC. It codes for CASSLNGGTYEQYF. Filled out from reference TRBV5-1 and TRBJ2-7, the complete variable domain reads KAGVTQTPRYLIKTRGQQVTLSCSPISGHRSVSWYQQTPGQGLQFLFEYFSETQRNKGNFPGRFSGRQFSNSRSEMNVSTLELGDSALYLCASSLNGGTYEQYFGPGTRLTVT.

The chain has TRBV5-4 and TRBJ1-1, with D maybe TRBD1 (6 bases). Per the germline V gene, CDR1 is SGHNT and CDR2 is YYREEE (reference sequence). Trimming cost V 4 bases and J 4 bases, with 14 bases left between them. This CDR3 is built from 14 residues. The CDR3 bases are TGTGCCAGCAGCCCAGGGGCTGGGGGCACTGAAGCTTTCTTT. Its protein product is CASSPGAGGTEAFF.

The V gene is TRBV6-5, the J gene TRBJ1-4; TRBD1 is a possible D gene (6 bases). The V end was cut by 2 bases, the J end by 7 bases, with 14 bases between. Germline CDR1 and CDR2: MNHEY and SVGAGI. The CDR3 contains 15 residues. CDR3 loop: CASSYAGAQGEKLFF. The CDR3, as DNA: TGTGCCAGCAGTTACGCGGGGGCGCAGGGTGAAAAACTGTTTTTT.

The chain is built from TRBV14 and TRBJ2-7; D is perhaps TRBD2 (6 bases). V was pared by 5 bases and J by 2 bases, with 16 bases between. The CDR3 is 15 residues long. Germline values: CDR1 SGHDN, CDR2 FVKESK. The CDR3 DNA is TGTGCCAGCAGCTCTCGGTGGAGGGATCCCTACGAGCAGTACTTC. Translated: CASSSRWRDPYEQYF.

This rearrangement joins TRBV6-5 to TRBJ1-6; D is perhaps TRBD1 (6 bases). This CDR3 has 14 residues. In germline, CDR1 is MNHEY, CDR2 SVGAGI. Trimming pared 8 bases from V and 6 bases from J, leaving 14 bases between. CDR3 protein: CASLGWGLNSPLHF. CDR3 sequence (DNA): TGTGCCAGCCTGGGTTGGGGGCTTAATTCACCCCTCCACTTT.